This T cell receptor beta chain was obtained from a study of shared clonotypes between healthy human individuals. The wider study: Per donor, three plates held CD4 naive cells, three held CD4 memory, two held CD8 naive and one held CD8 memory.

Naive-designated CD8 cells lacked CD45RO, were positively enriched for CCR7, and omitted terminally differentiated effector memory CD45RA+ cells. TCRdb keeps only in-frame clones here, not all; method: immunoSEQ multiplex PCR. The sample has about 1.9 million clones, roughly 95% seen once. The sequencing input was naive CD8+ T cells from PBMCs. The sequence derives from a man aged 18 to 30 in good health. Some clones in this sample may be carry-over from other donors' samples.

Written as DNA, the CDR3 is TGTGCCAGCAGCTTAAGAGGGAGCGGAGAGACCCAGTACTTC. This translates into CASSLRGSGETQYF. The rearrangement uses TRBV13 and TRBJ2-5; D may be TRBD2 (5 bases). This CDR3 has 14 amino acids. The V end lost 2 bases, the J end lost 4 bases, and 11 bases lay between the germline ends. Germline V gene lookup returns CDR1 PRHDT and CDR2 FYEKMQ (reference sequence).